This T cell receptor (beta chain) was sequenced for a study of CD8 T cells in ankylosing spondylitis (dated by TCRdb to the late 2010s). Some background on the complete study: To find TCR variants linked to disease, the study profiled T cell receptor beta repertoires in ankylosing spondylitis patients and healthy donors. The whole study cohort included some 100 healthy donors and 20 to 30 ankylosing spondylitis patients. Peripheral blood was sampled, and synovial fluid was additionally collected from ankylosing spondylitis patients.

Sequencing was performed on an Illumina HiSeq 2500. Quantitative 5'-RACE with molecular barcodes was the method used to prepare the TCR beta libraries. The original pipeline was this. Disease-linked TCR variants were identified with a new computational method built on a probabilistic model of VDJ rearrangement. TCRdb reworked the public reads: Q25 trimming with fastp, MiXCR clone assembly, productive beta chains retained. Here each entry gathers all rows of one CDR3 protein and keeps the most common genes and DNA. The V and J calls reflect TCRdb's pipeline rather than the authors' work. The sample table records a few hundred thousand distinct CDR3 sequences; around 16% of these occur just once. Together, the top ten hold about 42% of the sample. A remark on this clonotype: Its specific antigen is unknown. Per-nucleotide qualities are absent, and no much larger clonotype sits a single base away.

The germline ends are 9 bases apart after V is trimmed by 2 bases and J by 2 bases. CDR1 and CDR2, per the germline V gene, are MNHNS and SASEGT. The CDR3 sequence holds 15 residues, the cysteine and phenylalanine included. Just the 45-base CDR3 DNA is kept, in frame starting at base 1. What the research found in general, with its limitations: Blood from ankylosing spondylitis patients appeared to be characterized by a TCR beta motif composed of about 8 highly homologous amino acid variants. A CD8+ phenotype was shown by the disease-linked clones, which were found at relatively low frequencies in peripheral blood. According to the report, matched synovial fluid samples from ankylosing spondylitis patients were significantly enriched for the disease-linked clones. Some motif variants were previously reported in synovial fluid and blood of reactive arthritis patients, suggesting common disease-initiation mechanisms.

Sequences were obtained from blood, either unsorted or a sorted T cell fraction (not recorded which). This receptor was identified in a male donor with ankylosing spondylitis. The sequence is built from TRBV6-1 and TRBJ1-4; D gene: possibly TRBD1, on 6 matching bases. The base sequence is TGTGCCAGCAGTGAAACAGGGTGGACTAATGAAAAACTGTTTTTT. Its translation reads: CASSETGWTNEKLFF.